Each of the 14 T cell receptor beta chains below was sequenced from the same sample in a study of cytomegalovirus exposure and HLA in healthy donors (dated by TCRdb to about 2017). Receptor libraries were prepared by the immunoSEQ multiplex PCR assay. For the multiplex PCR, a mixture combining 60 forward primers for TCR Vbeta segments and 13 reverse primers for TCR Jbeta segments was used. The clones in this table, taken by TCRdb from immuneACCESS, are in-frame only. Not every clone is retained; where verified, under half of the shortfall comes from an unresolved V gene, and the cause of the rest is unknown. Here the sample has tens of thousands of clones; about 73% occur a single time. More than 7.5% of the sample goes to the ten largest clones. Specimen: PBMCs. The receptors were sampled from a woman in her fifties or sixties in good health and CMV-seropositive.

The rearrangement joins TRBV7-8 to TRBJ1-4; 9 positions match TRBD1. V lost 3 bases, J lost 8 bases, and 4 bases stayed unmatched. Germline CDR1 SGHVS, CDR2 FQNEAQ. The CDR3 spans 14 residues. CDR3 DNA sequence: TGTGCCAGCAGCTTGGGACAGGGCCAAGAAAAACTGTTTTTT. Its translation is CASSLGQGQEKLFF.

This clone was observed a few times. CDR3 DNA sequence: TGTGCCAGCAGTGATCTGGCAGGGGGTGGTAGCAATCAGCCCCAGCATTTT. Its protein product is CASSDLAGGGSNQPQHF. The rearrangement joins TRBV2 to TRBJ1-5, with TRBD1 matching over 7 bases. This CDR3 has 17 residues. Germline-derived CDR1 and CDR2 are SNHLY and FYNNEI. After removal of 3 bases from V and 0 bases from J, the junction contained 8 bases not matched to a gene.

The gene calls are TRBV30 and TRBJ2-2; TRBD1 might be the D (6 bases). The CDR3 length is 14 residues. CDR1 is GTSNPN and CDR2 is SVGIG in the germline V gene (reference sequence). The V end lost 2 bases, the J end lost 3 bases, and 10 bases lay between the germline ends. CDR3 in amino acids: CAWSSWGHTGELFF. The CDR3 nucleotides read TGTGCCTGGAGTAGCTGGGGGCACACCGGGGAGCTGTTTTTT.

The V and J genes are TRBV6-5 and TRBJ2-5; 9 bases fit TRBD1. Germline assignment: CDR1 MNHEY and CDR2 SVGAGI. There are 14 residues in the CDR3. Trimming removed 4 bases from V and 5 bases from J; junction bases left unmatched: 5. The CDR3 region is CASSWDRAIETQYF. In DNA form, the CDR3 reads TGTGCCAGCAGTTGGGACAGGGCTATCGAGACCCAGTACTTC.

DNA for the CDR3: TGTGCCAGCAGCCCGAATAGGGGGATTGGAAACACCATATATTTT. Its protein product is CASSPNRGIGNTIYF. This chain connects TRBV7-2 to TRBJ1-3, with D perhaps matching TRBD1 (6 bases). From germline, CDR1 is SGHTA and CDR2 FQGNSA. The CDR3 covers 15 residues. V was clipped by 5 bases and J by 3 bases, with 14 bases between them.

This clone was counted a single time. The V gene is TRBV2, the J gene TRBJ2-4, with D possibly TRBD1 on 6 matching bases. The CDR3 length is 14 residues. The ends were cut back, 6 bases at V and 0 bases at J, with 9 bases in the middle. Germline V gene lookup returns CDR1 SNHLY and CDR2 FYNNEI. CDR3 DNA sequence: TGTGCCAGCAGGACAGGACTAGCCAAAAACATTCAGTACTTC. Amino acids: CASRTGLAKNIQYF.

The chain has TRBV4-3 and TRBJ1-3, with D maybe TRBD1 (6 bases). Germline CDR1 and CDR2: LGHNA and YSLEER. The ends were cut back, 4 bases at V and 4 bases at J, with 17 bases in the middle. This CDR3 spans 16 amino acids. The CDR3 bases are TGCGCCAGCAGCCTAGCGGCGGGGGCGCCCGGAAACACCATATATTTT. It is translated as CASSLAAGAPGNTIYF.

The chain couples TRBV11-2 to TRBJ1-5; TRBD1 aligns across 7 bases. The J segment lost 4 bases and the V segment lost 5 bases, leaving 5 bases of the junction unmatched. Germline assignment: CDR1 SGHAT and CDR2 FQNNGV. The CDR3 is 14 residues long. CDR3 DNA sequence: TGTGCCAGCAGCACCGGGACAGATAATCAGCCCCAGCATTTT. Translation gives CASSTGTDNQPQHF.

The rearrangement links TRBV5-1 to TRBJ2-3, with D perhaps matching TRBD2 (5 bases). With 2 bases removed from V and 6 bases from J, the gap between germline ends came to 13 bases. This CDR3 comprises 14 residues. CDR1 is SGHRS, CDR2 YFSETQ, per germline. The CDR3, as DNA: TGCGCCAGCAGCTTAACAGCGGCTGTCGATACGCAGTATTTT. It is translated as CASSLTAAVDTQYF.

The chain recombines TRBV30 with TRBJ1-2; 8 bases fit TRBD1. The CDR3 totals 12 residues. Germline V gene sequence: CDR1 GTSNPN, CDR2 SVGIG (reference sequence). Trimming cost V 3 bases and J 3 bases; bases outside gene matches: 0. The CDR3 coding sequence is TGTGCCTGGAGACAGGGGGACTATGGCTACACCTTC. It is translated as CAWRQGDYGYTF.

As DNA, the CDR3 is TGTGCCAGCCCAATATGGGGACAGGGGGCAGGGTTGCGGGGCTACACCTTC. Its protein is CASPIWGQGAGLRGYTF. This chain uses TRBV28 with TRBJ1-2; TRBD1 aligns across 12 bases. V was pared by 8 bases and J by 8 bases, with 18 bases of the junction left unmatched. Looked up from germline, CDR1 is MDHEN and CDR2 is SYDVKM. The CDR3 spans 17 residues.

The genes are TRBV18 and TRBJ1-1; a possible D gene is TRBD1 (6 bases). The CDR3 runs to 15 residues. V shed 3 bases and J shed 3 bases, with 14 bases lying between them. The germline gives CDR1 KGHSH, CDR2 LQKENI. In DNA, the CDR3 is TGTGCCAGCTCACCCCCCTGGGGGCGGGACACTGAAGCTTTCTTT. Residues: CASSPPWGRDTEAFF.

This clone has a handful of counts. The gene calls are TRBV7-6 and TRBJ2-5; 9 bases are a match to TRBD2. The germline V gene encodes CDR1 SGHVS and CDR2 FNYEAQ. Unmatched junction bases numbered 13, after V lost 7 bases and J lost 4 bases. The CDR3 sequence is 16 residues long. The CDR3 protein is CASTHPLGLARETQYF. For the CDR3, the DNA is TGTGCCAGCACCCACCCGTTGGGACTAGCACGAGAGACCCAGTACTTC.

This clone showed up just a few times. The chain couples TRBV21-1 to TRBJ2-7; TRBD1 is the table's D call, not checked against the DNA. TRBV21-1 is given as a pseudogene. The CDR3 sequence is 12 residues long. The CDR3 nucleotides read TGTGCCAGCAGCATACAAACCTACGAGCAGTACTTC. Translation: CASSIQTYEQYF.